The rows below give T cell receptor beta chains drawn from one sample of a study of T cells after yellow fever vaccination. From the 5' RACE reads, TCRdb called clonotypes with MiXCR, one entry per CDR3 protein. This sample has under 300,000 distinct CDR3 sequences; less than 9% occur once, and the top ten carry about 0.9%. Here the sequenced sample was CD4+ T cells sorted from PBMCs, taken 15 days after the yellow fever booster vaccination. These receptors originate from a man aged 25-45 years who received the YFV17D yellow fever vaccine. CDR3s include the opening cysteine and the closing phenylalanine or tryptophan. Some rows mark clone size as missing; the rest say once, few, many or name a class of expanded clone.

j_call: TRBJ2-4; cdr3_length: 14; clone_size: .; v_call: TRBV5-4; cdr3_aa: CASHRESDKNIQYF
j_call: TRBJ2-2; cdr3_length: 14; clone_size: few; v_call: TRBV29-1; cdr3_aa: CSVGDYLNTGELFF
j_call: TRBJ2-1; cdr3_length: 14; clone_size: few; v_call: TRBV20-1; cdr3_aa: CRALGEQVGNEQFF
j_call: TRBJ2-1; cdr3_length: 16; clone_size: .; v_call: TRBV25-1; cdr3_aa: CASDGRGDGYSNEQFF
j_call: TRBJ2-2; cdr3_length: 15; clone_size: .; v_call: TRBV24-1; cdr3_aa: CATSDPKKYTGELFF
j_call: TRBJ2-7; cdr3_length: 12; clone_size: .; v_call: TRBV5-5; cdr3_aa: CASSRPQVEQYF
j_call: TRBJ2-3; cdr3_length: 13; clone_size: many; v_call: TRBV28; cdr3_aa: CAKGTDITDTQYF
j_call: TRBJ2-3; cdr3_length: 16; clone_size: few; v_call: TRBV12-3/TRBV12-4; cdr3_aa: CASSPIAGGTADTQYF
j_call: TRBJ2-6; cdr3_length: 16; clone_size: many; v_call: TRBV12-3/TRBV12-4; cdr3_aa: CASKGSGSSGANVLTF
j_call: TRBJ2-3; cdr3_length: 17; clone_size: few; v_call: TRBV20-1; cdr3_aa: CSARGLAGVFSTDTQYF
j_call: TRBJ2-5; cdr3_length: 16; clone_size: many; v_call: TRBV9; cdr3_aa: CASSVGTSGAEETQYF
j_call: TRBJ1-2; cdr3_length: 11; clone_size: few; v_call: TRBV20-1; cdr3_aa: CRDRLNYGYTF
j_call: TRBJ2-3; cdr3_length: 15; clone_size: .; v_call: TRBV29-1; cdr3_aa: CSVVWLSGIADTQYF
j_call: TRBJ1-4; cdr3_length: 15; clone_size: many; v_call: TRBV12-3/TRBV12-4; cdr3_aa: CASSLGGQGLGKLFF
j_call: TRBJ2-7; cdr3_length: 15; clone_size: few; v_call: TRBV20-1; cdr3_aa: CSAREPGGNLYEQYF
j_call: TRBJ2-2; cdr3_length: 15; clone_size: few; v_call: TRBV19; cdr3_aa: CASIRTGLNTGELFF
j_call: TRBJ2-3; cdr3_length: 14; clone_size: .; v_call: TRBV19; cdr3_aa: CASSMVSGTDTQYF
j_call: TRBJ2-7; cdr3_length: 15; clone_size: few; v_call: TRBV6-1; cdr3_aa: CASREQGPTSYEQYF
j_call: TRBJ1-2; cdr3_length: 12; clone_size: many; v_call: TRBV10-3; cdr3_aa: CAIAGEYNGYTF
j_call: TRBJ2-1; cdr3_length: 16; clone_size: many; v_call: TRBV14; cdr3_aa: CASSQVASGVYNEQFF
j_call: TRBJ2-7; cdr3_length: 19; clone_size: few; v_call: TRBV21-1; cdr3_aa: CASSKAETYCPTGPYEQYF
j_call: TRBJ2-1; cdr3_length: 14; clone_size: .; v_call: TRBV25-1; cdr3_aa: CASSKPGGGDEQFF
j_call: TRBJ2-3; cdr3_length: 17; clone_size: .; v_call: TRBV29-1; cdr3_aa: CSVEEGPGLAPTDTQYF
j_call: TRBJ2-6; cdr3_length: 19; clone_size: few; v_call: TRBV5-6; cdr3_aa: CASSGNTGVGGVGANVLTF
j_call: TRBJ2-1; cdr3_length: 19; clone_size: .; v_call: TRBV27; cdr3_aa: CASSSPAGLAGLTGWEQFF
j_call: TRBJ1-4; cdr3_length: 17; clone_size: .; v_call: TRBV7-6; cdr3_aa: CASSSSGGSRAWEKLFF
j_call: TRBJ1-2; cdr3_length: 14; clone_size: few; v_call: TRBV14; cdr3_aa: CASSPLGQIYGYTF
j_call: TRBJ2-7; cdr3_length: 12; clone_size: many; v_call: TRBV18; cdr3_aa: CASSTTSYEQYF
j_call: TRBJ2-1; cdr3_length: 15; clone_size: .; v_call: TRBV9; cdr3_aa: CASSADRGPGREQFF
j_call: TRBJ2-2; cdr3_length: 13; clone_size: few; v_call: TRBV5-1; cdr3_aa: CASSRQDNGELFF
j_call: TRBJ2-3; cdr3_length: 16; clone_size: many; v_call: TRBV7-7; cdr3_aa: CASSPSGRAGTDTQYF
j_call: TRBJ2-7; cdr3_length: 14; clone_size: many; v_call: TRBV7-3; cdr3_aa: CASSLTGTAYEQYF
j_call: TRBJ2-7; cdr3_length: 17; clone_size: .; v_call: TRBV11-2; cdr3_aa: CASSPRLAAGSSYEQYF
j_call: TRBJ2-5; cdr3_length: 15; clone_size: many; v_call: TRBV7-8; cdr3_aa: CASSLGLAVRGTQYF
j_call: TRBJ1-1; cdr3_length: 13; clone_size: few; v_call: TRBV7-2; cdr3_aa: CASSFRLNTEAFF
j_call: TRBJ1-1; cdr3_length: 12; clone_size: many; v_call: TRBV7-2; cdr3_aa: CASSFGYTEAFF
j_call: TRBJ2-4; cdr3_length: 15; clone_size: many; v_call: TRBV7-2; cdr3_aa: CASSWMTGGKNIQYF
j_call: TRBJ2-4; cdr3_length: 13; clone_size: few; v_call: TRBV7-2; cdr3_aa: CASSPHPENIQYF
j_call: TRBJ2-7; cdr3_length: 10; clone_size: .; v_call: TRBV20-1; cdr3_aa: CSARQFEQYF
j_call: TRBJ2-7; cdr3_length: 13; clone_size: many; v_call: TRBV6-4; cdr3_aa: CATSAGLATQQYF
j_call: TRBJ2-3; cdr3_length: 14; clone_size: .; v_call: TRBV9; cdr3_aa: CASSVDRLEGAQYF
j_call: TRBJ2-1; cdr3_length: 16; clone_size: .; v_call: TRBV2; cdr3_aa: CASSEYVGFSYNEQFF
j_call: TRBJ2-1; cdr3_length: 15; clone_size: .; v_call: TRBV7-2; cdr3_aa: CASSSSGTDYNEQFF
j_call: TRBJ1-6; cdr3_length: 15; clone_size: .; v_call: TRBV7-8; cdr3_aa: CASTLSTGSYSPLHF
j_call: TRBJ1-4; cdr3_length: 16; clone_size: .; v_call: TRBV7-9; cdr3_aa: CASRGGGAATNEKLFF
j_call: TRBJ2-4; cdr3_length: 15; clone_size: .; v_call: TRBV7-2; cdr3_aa: CASSSKGVSPDIHYF
j_call: TRBJ2-3; cdr3_length: 16; clone_size: .; v_call: TRBV5-1; cdr3_aa: CASSLVGQGHTDTQYF
j_call: TRBJ2-1; cdr3_length: 15; clone_size: many; v_call: TRBV7-2; cdr3_aa: CASSRQGPPHGEQFF
j_call: TRBJ2-3; cdr3_length: 14; clone_size: few; v_call: TRBV20-1; cdr3_aa: CSARDRGFTDTQYF
j_call: TRBJ1-3; cdr3_length: 14; clone_size: .; v_call: TRBV9; cdr3_aa: CASSVEISGNTIYF